This paragraph covers one TCR beta chain sequence. The sample is drawn from a study of cytomegalovirus exposure and HLA in healthy donors. CDR3 length: 18 amino acids. Germline CDR1 and CDR2: WNHNN and SYGVQD (reference sequence). Trimming removed 8 bases from V and 7 bases from J; junction bases left unmatched: 26. A multiplex PCR was run with 60 Vbeta primers and 13 Jbeta primers. TCRdb's table, derived via immunoSEQ multiplex PCR, lists solely in-frame clones and lacks some. Here the sample spans approximately 140,000 clones, about 80% being singletons. The genes are TRBV10-1 and TRBJ2-7; the match to TRBD1 covers 7 bases. This receptor was obtained from a middle-aged woman in good health and CMV-seronegative. Sequenced sample: PBMCs. The DNA of the CDR3 is TGCGCCAGCTCCCTGACCATGTTCGGCAGGGGGATCCTTCGGGAGCAGTACTTC. It encodes CASSLTMFGRGILREQYF.